Shown below are 7 T cell receptor beta chains from a single sample sequenced in a study of PD-L1 blockade in urothelial cancer. As for time point: pretreatment peripheral blood. Here immunoSEQ multiplex PCR was the method, and the copy in TCRdb shows in-frame clones only, minus some. The data contain 70,000 to 80,000 clones, 70% to 90% of them singletons. The specimen comprised PBMCs, sampled around atezolizumab (anti-PD-L1) treatment. Receptors originate from a man in his forties with urothelial cancer.

This sequence joins TRBV27 and TRBJ2-1; D unresolved. The CDR3 consists of 14 residues. V was clipped by 6 bases and J by 2 bases, with 11 bases between them. Germline loops: CDR1 MNHEY, CDR2 SMNVEV (reference sequence). DNA of the CDR3: TGTGCCAGCAGCCTCATTACAACCTACAATGAGCAGTTCTTC. It encodes CASSLITTYNEQFF.

The rearrangement uses TRBV7-3 and TRBJ2-7, with a possible D match to TRBD1 (6 bases). Germline V gives CDR1 SGHTA, CDR2 FQGTGA. CDR3 length equals 13 residues. V lost 6 bases to trimming and J lost 8 bases, with 17 bases between them. The CDR3: CASSSGPQGKQYF. The DNA of the CDR3 is TGTGCCAGCAGTTCCGGGCCACAGGGAAAGCAGTACTTC.

This clone was detected only once. This chain connects TRBV20-1 to TRBJ1-2; the D gene is possibly TRBD1 (6 bases). The germline V gene encodes CDR1 DFQATT and CDR2 SNEGSKA (reference sequence). The length of the CDR3 is 11 residues. CDR3 amino acids: CSWTDTYGYTF. The CDR3 DNA follows: TGCAGCTGGACAGACACCTATGGCTACACCTTC.

The chain is built from TRBV25-1 and TRBJ1-2; maybe TRBD1 (5 bases). Germline CDR1 reads MGHDK; CDR2 reads SYGVNS. The CDR3 contains 16 residues. V lost 3 bases and J lost 0, with 14 bases in between. DNA of the CDR3: TGTGCCAGCAGTGAGCCTGGGGCGACAGCTAACTATGGCTACACCTTC. Its protein product is CASSEPGATANYGYTF.

This clone appeared a single time. The rearrangement uses TRBV5-1 and TRBJ2-6; no clear D. Looked up from germline, CDR1 is SGHRS and CDR2 is YFSETQ. The CDR3 has 13 amino acids. V lost 5 bases, J lost 3 bases, and 6 bases lay in between. Written as DNA, the CDR3 is TGCGCCAGCAGACTTGATGGGGCCAACGTCCTGACTTTC. Translated: CASRLDGANVLTF.

This clone was counted only a few times. The rearrangement uses TRBV28 and TRBJ2-7; a weak D match, TRBD2 (6 bases). V was cut by 3 bases and J by 3 bases, with 12 bases left in between. CDR1 MDHEN and CDR2 SYDVKM come from the germline V gene. The CDR3 contains 14 residues. The CDR3 nucleotides are TGTGCCAGCAGTTTGCGGGGTTGGGGCTACGAGCAGTACTTC. Translated: CASSLRGWGYEQYF.

The V call is TRBV5-1, the J call TRBJ2-3, with D maybe TRBD1 (5 bases). The V gene's germline CDR1 is SGHRS and CDR2 YFSETQ. The V gene lost 0 bases and the J gene lost 4 bases, with 15 bases spanning the gap. The CDR3 has 16 residues. The DNA of the CDR3 is TGCGCCAGCAGCTTGGTGGGGCCCGACAGCTCAGATACGCAGTATTTT. It yields the protein CASSLVGPDSSDTQYF.